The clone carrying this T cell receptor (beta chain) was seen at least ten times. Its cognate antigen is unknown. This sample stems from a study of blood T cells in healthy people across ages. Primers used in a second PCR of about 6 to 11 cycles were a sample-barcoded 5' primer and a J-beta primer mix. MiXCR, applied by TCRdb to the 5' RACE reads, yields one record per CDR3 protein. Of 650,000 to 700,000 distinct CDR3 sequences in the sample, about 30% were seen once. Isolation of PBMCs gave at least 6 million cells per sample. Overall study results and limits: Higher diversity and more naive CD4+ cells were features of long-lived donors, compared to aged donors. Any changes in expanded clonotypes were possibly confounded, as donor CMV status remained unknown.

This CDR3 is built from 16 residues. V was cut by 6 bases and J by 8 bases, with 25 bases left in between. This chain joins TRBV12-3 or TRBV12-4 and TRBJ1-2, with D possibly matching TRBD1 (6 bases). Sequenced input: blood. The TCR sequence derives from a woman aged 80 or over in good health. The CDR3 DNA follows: TGTGCCAGCAGCCGCTGGGACACAACCTGGGTCCGGGGCTACACCTTC. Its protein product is CASSRWDTTWVRGYTF.